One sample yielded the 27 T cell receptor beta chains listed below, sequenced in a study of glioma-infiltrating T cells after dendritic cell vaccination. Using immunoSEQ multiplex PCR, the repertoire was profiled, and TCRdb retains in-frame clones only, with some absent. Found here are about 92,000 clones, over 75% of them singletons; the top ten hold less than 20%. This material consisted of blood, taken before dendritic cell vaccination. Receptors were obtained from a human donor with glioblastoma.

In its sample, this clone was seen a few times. For the CDR3, the DNA is TGCAGCGTGCTCCGGACTAGCGGGAGGAACATTCAGTACTTC. Encoded protein: CSVLRTSGRNIQYF. This chain uses TRBV29-1 with TRBJ2-4, with 14 bases identical to TRBD2. The CDR3 runs to 14 residues. The germline CDR1 and CDR2 sequences are SQVTM and ANQGSEA. V shed 6 bases, J shed 7 bases, and the junction held 5 bases outside the gene matches. Based on the CDR3 plus reference TRBV29-1 and TRBJ2-4, the full variable domain is SAVISQKPSRDICQRGTSLTIQCQVDSQVTMMFWYRQQPGQSLTLIATANQGSEATYESGFVIDKFPISRPNLTFSTLTVSNMSPEDSSIYLCSVLRTSGRNIQYFGAGTRLSVL.

The CDR3 is CASSHQASGGRDTQYF. The CDR3 DNA sequence: TGTGCCAGCAGCCACCAGGCTAGCGGGGGTAGAGATACGCAGTATTTT. This chain joins TRBV5-4 and TRBJ2-3, with TRBD2 matching 10 bases. The germline V gene has CDR1 SGHNT and CDR2 YYREEE (reference sequence). The ends lost 4 bases at V and 5 bases at J; junction bases unmatched: 10. CDR3 length: 16 residues.

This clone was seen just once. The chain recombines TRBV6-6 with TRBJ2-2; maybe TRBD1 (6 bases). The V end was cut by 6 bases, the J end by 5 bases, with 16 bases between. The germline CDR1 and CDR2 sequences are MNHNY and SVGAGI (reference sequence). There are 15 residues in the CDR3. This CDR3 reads CASSPEGVGTGELFF. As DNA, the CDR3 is TGTGCCAGCAGCCCCGAGGGGGTCGGTACCGGGGAGCTGTTTTTT.

The CDR3 nucleotides are TGTGCCAGCAGCCCAGACAGTAACTATGGCTACACCTTC. It translates to CASSPDSNYGYTF. This chain links TRBV7-3 with TRBJ1-2; a weak D match, TRBD1 (5 bases). CDR1 and CDR2 from the germline V gene are SGHTA and FQGTGA. V was cut by 5 bases and J by 1 base, with 8 bases left in between. The CDR3 extends over 13 amino acids. Based on the CDR3 plus reference TRBV7-3 and TRBJ1-2, the full variable domain is GAGVSQTPSNKVTEKGKYVELRCDPISGHTALYWYRQSLGQGPEFLIYFQGTGAADDSGLPNDRFFAVRPEGSVSTLKIQRTERGDSAVYLCASSPDSNYGYTFGSGTRLTVV.

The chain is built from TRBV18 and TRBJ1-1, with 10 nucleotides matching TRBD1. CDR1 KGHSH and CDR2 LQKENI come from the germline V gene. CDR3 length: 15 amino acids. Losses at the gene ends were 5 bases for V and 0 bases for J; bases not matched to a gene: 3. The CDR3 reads CASSAGTGVNTEAFF. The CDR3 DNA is TGTGCCAGCTCAGCCGGGACAGGGGTGAACACTGAAGCTTTCTTT.

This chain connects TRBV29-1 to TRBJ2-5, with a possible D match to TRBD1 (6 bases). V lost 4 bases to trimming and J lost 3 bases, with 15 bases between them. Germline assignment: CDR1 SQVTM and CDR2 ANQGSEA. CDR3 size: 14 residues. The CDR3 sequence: CSVVPKTGKETQYF. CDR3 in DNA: TGCAGCGTTGTCCCCAAAACAGGGAAAGAGACCCAGTACTTC.

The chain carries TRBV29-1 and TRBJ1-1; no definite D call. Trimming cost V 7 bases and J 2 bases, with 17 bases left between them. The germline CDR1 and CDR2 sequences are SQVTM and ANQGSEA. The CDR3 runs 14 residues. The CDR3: CSAPLGRSNTEAFF. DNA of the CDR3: TGCAGCGCGCCTCTTGGGCGATCTAACACTGAAGCTTTCTTT.

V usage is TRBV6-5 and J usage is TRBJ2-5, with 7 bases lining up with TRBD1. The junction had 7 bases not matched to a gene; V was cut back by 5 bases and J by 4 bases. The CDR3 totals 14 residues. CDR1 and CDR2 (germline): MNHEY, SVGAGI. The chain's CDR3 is CASSGPQGRETQYF. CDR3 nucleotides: TGTGCCAGCAGTGGGCCACAGGGGCGAGAGACCCAGTACTTC.

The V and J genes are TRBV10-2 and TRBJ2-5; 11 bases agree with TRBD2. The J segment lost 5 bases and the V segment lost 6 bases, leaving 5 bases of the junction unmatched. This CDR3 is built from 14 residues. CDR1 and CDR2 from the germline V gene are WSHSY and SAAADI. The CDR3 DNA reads TGCGCCAGCAGCCCGGGACTAGCGGCTGAGACCCAGTACTTC. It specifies CASSPGLAAETQYF.

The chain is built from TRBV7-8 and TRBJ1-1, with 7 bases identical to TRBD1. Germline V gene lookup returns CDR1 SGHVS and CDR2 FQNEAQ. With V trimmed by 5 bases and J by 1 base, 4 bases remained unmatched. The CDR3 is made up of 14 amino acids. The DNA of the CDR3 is TGTGCCAGCAGCCGACAGGGTACGAACACTGAAGCTTTCTTT. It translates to CASSRQGTNTEAFF.

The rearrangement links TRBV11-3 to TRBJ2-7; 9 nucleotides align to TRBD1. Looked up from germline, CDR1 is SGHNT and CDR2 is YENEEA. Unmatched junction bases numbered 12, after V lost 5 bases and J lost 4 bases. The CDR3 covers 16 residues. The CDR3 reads CASSPAPGQGVYEQYF. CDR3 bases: TGTGCCAGCAGCCCAGCTCCGGGACAGGGTGTGTACGAGCAGTACTTC.

The CDR3 region is CASSLAPGRANTIYF. CDR3 DNA sequence: TGTGCCAGCAGCTTGGCCCCCGGGAGGGCAAACACCATATATTTT. V gene TRBV5-4 combines with J gene TRBJ1-3; D unresolved. V was trimmed by 0 bases and J by 6 bases, leaving 13 bases between them. CDR3 length: 15 amino acids. Germline V lookup: CDR1 SGHNT, CDR2 YYREEE (reference sequence).

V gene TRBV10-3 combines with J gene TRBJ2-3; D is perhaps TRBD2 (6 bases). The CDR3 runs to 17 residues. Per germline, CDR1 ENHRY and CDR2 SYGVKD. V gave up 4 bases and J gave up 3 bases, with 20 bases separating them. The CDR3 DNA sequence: TGTGCCATCAGTGTAGGTACTGGGGGAGGTAGGACAGATACGCAGTATTTT. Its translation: CAISVGTGGGRTDTQYF.

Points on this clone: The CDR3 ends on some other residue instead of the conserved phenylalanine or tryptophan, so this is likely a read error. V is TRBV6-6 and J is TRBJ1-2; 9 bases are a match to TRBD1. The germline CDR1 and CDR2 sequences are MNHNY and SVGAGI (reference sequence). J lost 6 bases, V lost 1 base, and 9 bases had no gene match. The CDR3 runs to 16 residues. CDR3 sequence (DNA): TGTGCCAGCAGTTACTTGGGACAGGGCCCCTTCGATGGCTACACCCTC. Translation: CASSYLGQGPFDGYTL.

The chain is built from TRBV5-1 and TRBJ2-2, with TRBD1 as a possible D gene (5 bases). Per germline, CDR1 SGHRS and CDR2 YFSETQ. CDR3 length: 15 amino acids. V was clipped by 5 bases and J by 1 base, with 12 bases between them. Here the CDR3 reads CASRSDSRNTGELFF. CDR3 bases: TGCGCCAGCAGGAGTGACAGCAGGAACACCGGGGAGCTGTTTTTT.

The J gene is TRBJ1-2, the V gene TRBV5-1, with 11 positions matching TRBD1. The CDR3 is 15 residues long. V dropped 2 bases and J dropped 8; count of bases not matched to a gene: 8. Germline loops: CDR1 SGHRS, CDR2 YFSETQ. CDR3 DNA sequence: TGCGCCAGCAGCTTCCCGGACAGGGGGCTGGGGGGCTACACCTTC. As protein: CASSFPDRGLGGYTF.

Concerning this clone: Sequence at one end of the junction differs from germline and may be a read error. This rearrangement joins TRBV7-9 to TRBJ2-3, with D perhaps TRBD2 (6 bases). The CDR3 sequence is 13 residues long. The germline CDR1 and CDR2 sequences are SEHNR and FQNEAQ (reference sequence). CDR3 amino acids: CASSIATSDTQYF. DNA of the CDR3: TGTGCCAGCAGCATAGCCACTAGCGATACGCAGTATTTT. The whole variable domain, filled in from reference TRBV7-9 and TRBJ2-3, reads DTGVSQNPRHKITKRGQNVTFRCDPISEHNRLYWYRQTLGQGPEFLTYFQNEAQLEKSRLLSDRFSAERPKGSFSTLEIQRTEQGDSAMYLCASSIATSDTQYFGPGTRLTVL.

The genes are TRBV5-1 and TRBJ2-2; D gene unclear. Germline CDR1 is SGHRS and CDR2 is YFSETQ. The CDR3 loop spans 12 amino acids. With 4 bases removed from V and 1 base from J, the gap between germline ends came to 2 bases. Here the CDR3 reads CASSQNTGELFF. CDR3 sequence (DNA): TGCGCCAGCAGCCAGAACACCGGGGAGCTGTTTTTT.

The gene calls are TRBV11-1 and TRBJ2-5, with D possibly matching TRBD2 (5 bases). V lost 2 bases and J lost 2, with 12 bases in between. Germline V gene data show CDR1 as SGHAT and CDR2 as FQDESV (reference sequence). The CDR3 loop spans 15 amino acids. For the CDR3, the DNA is TGTGCCAGCAGCTTATCGGGGATAAGACAAGAGACCCAGTACTTC. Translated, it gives CASSLSGIRQETQYF.

CDR3 region: CASSLRLFEQYF. DNA of the CDR3: TGTGCCAGCAGTTTACGACTCTTCGAGCAGTACTTC. The chain couples TRBV28 to TRBJ2-7, with no clear D. This CDR3 is built from 12 residues. Trimming took 2 bases from V and 6 from J, leaving 8 bases between them. From germline, CDR1 is MDHEN and CDR2 SYDVKM.

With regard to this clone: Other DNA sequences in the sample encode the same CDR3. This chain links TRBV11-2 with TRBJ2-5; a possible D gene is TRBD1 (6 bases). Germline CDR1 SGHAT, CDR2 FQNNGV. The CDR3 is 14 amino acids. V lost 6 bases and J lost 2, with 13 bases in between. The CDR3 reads CASSRGQLQETQYF. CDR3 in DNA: TGTGCCAGCAGTCGTGGACAGTTGCAAGAGACCCAGTACTTC. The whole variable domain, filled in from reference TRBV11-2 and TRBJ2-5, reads EAGVAQSPRYKIIEKRQSVAFWCNPISGHATLYWYQQILGQGPKLLIQFQNNGVVDDSQLPKDRFSAERLKGVDSTLKIQPAKLEDSAVYLCASSRGQLQETQYFGPGTRLLVL.

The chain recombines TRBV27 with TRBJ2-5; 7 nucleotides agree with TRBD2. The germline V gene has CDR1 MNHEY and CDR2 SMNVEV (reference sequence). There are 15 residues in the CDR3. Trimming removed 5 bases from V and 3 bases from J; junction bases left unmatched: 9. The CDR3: CASSPGGFRKETQYF. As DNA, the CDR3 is TGTGCCAGCAGTCCCGGGGGGTTCCGTAAAGAGACCCAGTACTTC.

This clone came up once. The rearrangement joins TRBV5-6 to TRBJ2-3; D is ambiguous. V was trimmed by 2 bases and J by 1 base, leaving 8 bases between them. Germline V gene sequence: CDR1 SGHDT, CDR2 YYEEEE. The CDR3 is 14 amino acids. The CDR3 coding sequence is TGTGCCAGCAGCTTACCTCGGGGCACAGATACGCAGTATTTT. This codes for CASSLPRGTDTQYF.

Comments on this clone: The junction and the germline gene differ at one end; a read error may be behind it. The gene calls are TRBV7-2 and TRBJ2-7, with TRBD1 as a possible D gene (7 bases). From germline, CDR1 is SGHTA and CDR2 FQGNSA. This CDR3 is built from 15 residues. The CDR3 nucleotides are TGTGCCAGCAGTTTAGCTCCGAGACCAGGGGGGGAGCAGTACTTC. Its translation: CASSLAPRPGGEQYF.

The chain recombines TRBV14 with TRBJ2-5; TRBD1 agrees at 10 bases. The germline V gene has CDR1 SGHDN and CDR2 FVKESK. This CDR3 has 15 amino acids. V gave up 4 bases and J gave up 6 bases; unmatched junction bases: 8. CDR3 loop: CASSPTGTGDQTQYF. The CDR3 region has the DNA TGTGCCAGCAGCCCAACGGGGACAGGGGATCAGACCCAGTACTTC.

The CDR3 sequence: CSVDRGRNTEAFF. Written as DNA, the CDR3 is TGCAGCGTTGACAGGGGGCGGAACACTGAAGCTTTCTTT. V usage is TRBV29-1 and J usage is TRBJ1-1; 8 positions match TRBD1. J lost 1 base, V lost 3 bases, and 1 base had no gene match. The germline V gene encodes CDR1 SQVTM and CDR2 ANQGSEA. The CDR3 extends over 13 amino acids.

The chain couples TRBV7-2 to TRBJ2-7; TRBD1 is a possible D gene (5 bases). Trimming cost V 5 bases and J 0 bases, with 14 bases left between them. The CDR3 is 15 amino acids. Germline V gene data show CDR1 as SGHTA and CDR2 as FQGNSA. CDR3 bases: TGTGCCAGCAGCAGGGTAGGGGCAAACTCCTACGAGCAGTACTTC. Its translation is CASSRVGANSYEQYF.